The rows below give T cell receptor beta chains drawn from one sample of a study of blood T cell repertoires in COVID-19. Repertoires were generated with immunoSEQ multiplex PCR, while TCRdb's copy carries only in-frame clones and drops some. Of approximately 160,000 clones listed, around 81% were seen once; the top ten hold roughly 9.6%. Material for sequencing was peripheral blood. The origin of the receptors is a man between 60 and 75 years old with active or convalescent COVID-19. CDR3s include the opening cysteine and the closing phenylalanine or tryptophan. The order of the fields is clone size, CDR3 length, J gene, D gene, V gene, CDR3 protein, CDR3 DNA. D genes are given only for firm matches. Not every row has a clone size; where given, it reads once, few, many or a size class.

abundance: -; len: 15; j_gene: TRBJ1-1; d_gene: TRBD1; v_gene: TRBV5-1; CDR3aa: CASSPGQAPGTEAFF; CDR3nt: TGCGCCAGCAGCCCGGGACAGGCCCCTGGGACTGAAGCTTTCTTT
abundance: -; len: 16; j_gene: TRBJ2-3; d_gene: TRBD2; v_gene: TRBV2; CDR3aa: CASKGTSGYSTDTQYF; CDR3nt: TGTGCCAGCAAAGGGACTAGCGGGTACAGCACAGATACGCAGTATTTT
abundance: -; len: 14; j_gene: TRBJ2-5; d_gene: TRBD1; v_gene: TRBV2; CDR3aa: CASSGTGGLETQYF; CDR3nt: TGTGCCAGCAGTGGAACAGGGGGACTAGAGACCCAGTACTTC
abundance: -; len: 15; j_gene: TRBJ2-5; d_gene: TRBD1; v_gene: TRBV6-1; CDR3aa: CASSEMGRGQETQYF; CDR3nt: TGTGCCAGCAGTGAAATGGGCAGGGGGCAAGAGACCCAGTACTTC
abundance: -; len: 14; j_gene: TRBJ1-6; d_gene: -; v_gene: TRBV6-6; CDR3aa: CASTPRGNNSPLHF; CDR3nt: TGTGCCAGCACCCCCCGAGGGAATAATTCACCCCTCCACTTT
abundance: -; len: 14; j_gene: TRBJ1-6; d_gene: TRBD1; v_gene: TRBV5-1; CDR3aa: CASSSGTVDSPLHF; CDR3nt: TGCGCCAGCAGTTCCGGGACAGTGGATTCACCCCTCCACTTT
abundance: -; len: 13; j_gene: TRBJ2-1; d_gene: -; v_gene: TRBV24-1; CDR3aa: CATSSRSYNEQFF; CDR3nt: TGTGCCACCAGTTCCCGCTCCTACAATGAGCAGTTCTTC
abundance: -; len: 13; j_gene: TRBJ1-5; d_gene: TRBD1; v_gene: TRBV5-1; CDR3aa: CASSWDSYQPQHF; CDR3nt: TGCGCCAGCAGCTGGGACAGCTATCAGCCCCAGCATTTT
abundance: few; len: 13; j_gene: TRBJ1-6; d_gene: -; v_gene: TRBV2; CDR3aa: CASIRSTGSPLHF; CDR3nt: TGTGCCAGCATAAGGTCGACGGGTTCACCCCTCCACTTT
abundance: -; len: 16; j_gene: TRBJ2-5; d_gene: TRBD2; v_gene: TRBV9; CDR3aa: CASSAGLAGGQETQYF; CDR3nt: TGTGCCAGCAGCGCCGGACTAGCGGGAGGCCAAGAGACCCAGTACTTC
abundance: -; len: 11; j_gene: TRBJ2-1; d_gene: -; v_gene: TRBV25-1; CDR3aa: CASSAYNEQFF; CDR3nt: TGTGCCAGCAGTGCTTACAATGAGCAGTTCTTC
abundance: -; len: 15; j_gene: TRBJ2-3; d_gene: -; v_gene: TRBV5-1; CDR3aa: CASSLEQILTDTQYF; CDR3nt: TGCGCCAGCAGCTTGGAACAGATTCTCACAGATACGCAGTATTTT
abundance: once; len: 18; j_gene: TRBJ2-5; d_gene: TRBD2; v_gene: TRBV14; CDR3aa: CASSPWRTSGRAGETQYF; CDR3nt: TGTGCCAGCAGCCCATGGCGGACTAGCGGGAGGGCCGGAGAGACCCAGTACTTC
abundance: once; len: 13; j_gene: TRBJ1-1; d_gene: TRBD1; v_gene: TRBV5-4; CDR3aa: CASSYTGGGEAFF; CDR3nt: TGTGCCAGCAGCTATACAGGGGGCGGTGAAGCTTTCTTT
abundance: few; len: 9; j_gene: TRBJ1-2; d_gene: -; v_gene: TRBV2; CDR3aa: CASRVAYTF; CDR3nt: TGTGCCAGCCGAGTTGCCTACACCTTC
abundance: -; len: 15; j_gene: TRBJ1-3; d_gene: -; v_gene: TRBV11-3; CDR3aa: CASSRDKSSGNTIYF; CDR3nt: TGTGCCAGCAGCCGGGACAAAAGCTCTGGAAACACCATATATTTT
abundance: -; len: 15; j_gene: TRBJ1-4; d_gene: -; v_gene: TRBV28; CDR3aa: CASSIQERSNEKLFF; CDR3nt: TGTGCCAGCAGTATACAAGAGAGGTCTAATGAAAAACTGTTTTTT
abundance: once; len: 13; j_gene: TRBJ1-1; d_gene: -; v_gene: TRBV10-1; CDR3aa: CASSESRRTEAFF; CDR3nt: TGCGCCAGCAGTGAGTCTCGGCGGACTGAAGCTTTCTTT
abundance: few; len: 16; j_gene: TRBJ1-3; d_gene: -; v_gene: TRBV18; CDR3aa: CASSPKNMNSGNTIYF; CDR3nt: TGTGCCAGCTCACCCAAAAACATGAACTCTGGAAACACCATATATTTT
abundance: once; len: 14; j_gene: TRBJ1-2; d_gene: TRBD1; v_gene: TRBV6-4; CDR3aa: CASSPSGTGEGYTF; CDR3nt: TGTGCCAGCAGTCCTTCCGGGACAGGGGAGGGCTACACCTTC
abundance: -; len: 14; j_gene: TRBJ1-3; d_gene: -; v_gene: TRBV19; CDR3aa: CASSIGSTGNTIYF; CDR3nt: TGTGCCAGTAGTATAGGGAGTACTGGAAACACCATATATTTT
abundance: few; len: 17; j_gene: TRBJ1-4; d_gene: TRBD1; v_gene: TRBV25-1; CDR3aa: CASSGGLDRGTNEKLFF; CDR3nt: TGTGCCAGCAGTGGAGGCCTCGACAGGGGAACTAATGAAAAACTGTTTTTT
abundance: -; len: 14; j_gene: TRBJ1-1; d_gene: -; v_gene: TRBV29-1; CDR3aa: CSVPGGGRTLEAFF; CDR3nt: TGCAGCGTACCGGGAGGCGGTAGAACCCTGGAAGCTTTCTTT
abundance: -; len: 14; j_gene: TRBJ2-1; d_gene: -; v_gene: TRBV5-4; CDR3aa: CASSFSGLLDEQFF; CDR3nt: TGTGCCAGCAGCTTTAGCGGTTTATTGGATGAGCAGTTCTTC
abundance: -; len: 14; j_gene: TRBJ2-1; d_gene: TRBD1; v_gene: TRBV10-3; CDR3aa: CAITSQGASNEQFF; CDR3nt: TGTGCCATCACCAGCCAGGGGGCAAGTAATGAGCAGTTCTTC
abundance: few; len: 15; j_gene: TRBJ2-7; d_gene: TRBD1; v_gene: TRBV6-6; CDR3aa: CASSSTGDASYEQYF; CDR3nt: TGTGCCAGCAGCTCTACAGGGGACGCGTCCTACGAGCAGTACTTC
abundance: -; len: 13; j_gene: TRBJ2-3; d_gene: -; v_gene: TRBV12-3/TRBV12-4; CDR3aa: CASSLQGTDTQYF; CDR3nt: TGTGCCAGCAGTTTACAGGGCACAGATACGCAGTATTTT
abundance: -; len: 14; j_gene: TRBJ2-1; d_gene: -; v_gene: TRBV29-1; CDR3aa: CSVETWSSYNEQFF; CDR3nt: TGCAGCGTGGAGACTTGGAGCTCCTACAATGAGCAGTTCTTC
abundance: -; len: 16; j_gene: TRBJ2-3; d_gene: TRBD2; v_gene: TRBV11-2; CDR3aa: CASSLAAGGSTDTQYF; CDR3nt: TGTGCCAGCAGCTTAGCAGCGGGGGGTTCGACAGATACGCAGTATTTT
abundance: -; len: 14; j_gene: TRBJ2-4; d_gene: -; v_gene: TRBV2; CDR3aa: CASSDWGREDIQYF; CDR3nt: TGTGCCAGCAGTGATTGGGGCCGCGAAGACATTCAGTACTTC
abundance: -; len: 13; j_gene: TRBJ1-2; d_gene: -; v_gene: TRBV25-1; CDR3aa: CASSESVYYGYTF; CDR3nt: TGTGCCAGCAGTGAATCCGTCTACTATGGCTACACCTTC
abundance: -; len: 16; j_gene: TRBJ1-6; d_gene: -; v_gene: TRBV7-3; CDR3aa: CASSSAGRGVNSPLHF; CDR3nt: TGTGCCAGCAGCTCTGCAGGGAGGGGGGTTAATTCACCCCTCCACTTT
abundance: -; len: 12; j_gene: TRBJ2-7; d_gene: -; v_gene: TRBV6-5; CDR3aa: CASSYRKSEQYF; CDR3nt: TGTGCCAGCAGTTACCGTAAGAGCGAGCAGTACTTC
abundance: -; len: 14; j_gene: TRBJ2-7; d_gene: -; v_gene: TRBV6-1; CDR3aa: CASSDGRVAYEQYF; CDR3nt: TGTGCCAGCAGTGATGGCAGGGTGGCCTACGAGCAGTACTTC
abundance: -; len: 15; j_gene: TRBJ1-2; d_gene: TRBD1; v_gene: TRBV7-8; CDR3aa: CASSSETGWGYGYTF; CDR3nt: TGTGCCAGCAGCTCTGAGACAGGGTGGGGCTATGGCTACACCTTC
abundance: -; len: 13; j_gene: TRBJ1-4; d_gene: -; v_gene: TRBV10-2; CDR3aa: CASRGREEEKLFF; CDR3nt: TGCGCCAGCAGAGGAAGGGAGGAGGAAAAACTGTTTTTT
abundance: -; len: 14; j_gene: TRBJ2-7; d_gene: -; v_gene: TRBV19; CDR3aa: CASSLTSPSYEQYF; CDR3nt: TGTGCCAGTAGCCTGACTAGTCCCTCCTACGAGCAGTACTTC
abundance: -; len: 17; j_gene: TRBJ2-3; d_gene: TRBD1; v_gene: TRBV14; CDR3aa: CASSQDLGQGSTDTQYF; CDR3nt: TGTGCCAGCAGCCAAGATCTGGGACAGGGGAGCACAGATACGCAGTATTTT
abundance: once; len: 14; j_gene: TRBJ2-7; d_gene: TRBD2; v_gene: TRBV6-5; CDR3aa: CASSPTSGSYEQYF; CDR3nt: TGTGCCAGCAGTCCGACTAGCGGGAGTTACGAGCAGTACTTC